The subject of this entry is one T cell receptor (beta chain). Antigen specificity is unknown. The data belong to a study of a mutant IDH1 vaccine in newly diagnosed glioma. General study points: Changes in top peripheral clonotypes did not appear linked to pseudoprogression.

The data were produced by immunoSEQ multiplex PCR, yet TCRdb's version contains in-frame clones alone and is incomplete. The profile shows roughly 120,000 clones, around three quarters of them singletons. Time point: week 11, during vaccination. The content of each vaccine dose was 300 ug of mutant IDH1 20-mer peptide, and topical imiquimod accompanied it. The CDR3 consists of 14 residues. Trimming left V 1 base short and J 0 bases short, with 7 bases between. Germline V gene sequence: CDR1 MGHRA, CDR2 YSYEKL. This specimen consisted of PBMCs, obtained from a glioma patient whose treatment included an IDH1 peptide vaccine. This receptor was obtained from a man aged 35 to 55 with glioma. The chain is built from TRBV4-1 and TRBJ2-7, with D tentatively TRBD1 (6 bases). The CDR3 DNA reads TGCGCCAGCAGCCAAGGACAGGCCTCCTACGAGCAGTACTTC. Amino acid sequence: CASSQGQASYEQYF.